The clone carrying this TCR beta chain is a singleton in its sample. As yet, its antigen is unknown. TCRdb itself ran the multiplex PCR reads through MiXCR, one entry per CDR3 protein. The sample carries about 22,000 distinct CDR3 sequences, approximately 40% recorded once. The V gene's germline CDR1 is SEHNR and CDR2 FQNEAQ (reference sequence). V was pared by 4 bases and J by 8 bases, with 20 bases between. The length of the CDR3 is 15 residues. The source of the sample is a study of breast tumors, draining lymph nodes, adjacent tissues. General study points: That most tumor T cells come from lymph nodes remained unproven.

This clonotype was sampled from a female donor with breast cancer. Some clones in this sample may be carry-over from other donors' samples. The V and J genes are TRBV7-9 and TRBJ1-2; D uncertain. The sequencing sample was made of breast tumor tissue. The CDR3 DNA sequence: TGTGCCAGCAGCTCATATACGACATTGGACCGCGGCTACACCTTC. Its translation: CASSSYTTLDRGYTF.